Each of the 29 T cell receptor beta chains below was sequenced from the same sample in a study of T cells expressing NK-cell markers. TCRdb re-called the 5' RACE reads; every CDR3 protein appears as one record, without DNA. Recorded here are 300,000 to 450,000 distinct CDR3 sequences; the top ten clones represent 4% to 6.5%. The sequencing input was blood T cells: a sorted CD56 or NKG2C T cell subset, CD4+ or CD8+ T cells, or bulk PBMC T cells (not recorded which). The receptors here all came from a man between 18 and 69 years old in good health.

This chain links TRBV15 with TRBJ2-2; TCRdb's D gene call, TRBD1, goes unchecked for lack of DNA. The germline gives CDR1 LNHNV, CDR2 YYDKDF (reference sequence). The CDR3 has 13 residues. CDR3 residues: CATSRAGTGELFF.

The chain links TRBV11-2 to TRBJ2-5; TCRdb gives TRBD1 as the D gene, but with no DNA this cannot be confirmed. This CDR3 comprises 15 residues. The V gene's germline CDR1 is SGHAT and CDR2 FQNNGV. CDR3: CASRRGTGGGETQYF.

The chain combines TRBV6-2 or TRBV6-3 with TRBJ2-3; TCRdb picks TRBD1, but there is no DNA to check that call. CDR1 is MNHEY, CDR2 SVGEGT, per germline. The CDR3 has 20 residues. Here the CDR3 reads CASSYSKPQGNSVFRDTQYF.

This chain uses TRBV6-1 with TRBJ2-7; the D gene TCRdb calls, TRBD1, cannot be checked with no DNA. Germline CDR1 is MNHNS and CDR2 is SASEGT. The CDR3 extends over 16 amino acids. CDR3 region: CASKLRAFGRTYEQYF.

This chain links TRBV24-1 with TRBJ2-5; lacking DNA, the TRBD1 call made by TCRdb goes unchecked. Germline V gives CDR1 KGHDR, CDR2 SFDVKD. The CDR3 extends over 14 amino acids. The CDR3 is CATSDTGTGETQYF.

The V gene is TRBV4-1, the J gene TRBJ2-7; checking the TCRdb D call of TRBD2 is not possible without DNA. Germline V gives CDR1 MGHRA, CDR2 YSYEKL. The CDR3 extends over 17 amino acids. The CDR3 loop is CASSQGTSAMGPYEQYF.

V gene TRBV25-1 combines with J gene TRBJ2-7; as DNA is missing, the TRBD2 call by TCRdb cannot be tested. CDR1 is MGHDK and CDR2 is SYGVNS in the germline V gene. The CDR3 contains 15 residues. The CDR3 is CASSRAGDLSYEQYF.

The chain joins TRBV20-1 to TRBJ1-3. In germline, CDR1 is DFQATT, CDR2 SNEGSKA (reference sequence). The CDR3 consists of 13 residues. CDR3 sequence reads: CSASDRTGNTIYF.

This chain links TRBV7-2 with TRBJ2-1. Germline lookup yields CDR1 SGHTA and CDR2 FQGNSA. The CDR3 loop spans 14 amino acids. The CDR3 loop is CASSVTRLGNEQFF.

CDR3 sequence: CASSPLDNLGTEAFF. The V and J genes are TRBV18 and TRBJ1-1. This CDR3 spans 15 amino acids. Looked up from germline, CDR1 is KGHSH and CDR2 is LQKENI.

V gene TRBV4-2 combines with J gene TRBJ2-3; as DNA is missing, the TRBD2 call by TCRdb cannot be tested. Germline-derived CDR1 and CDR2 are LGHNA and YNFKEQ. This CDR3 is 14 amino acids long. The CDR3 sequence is CASLAGGRTDTQYF.

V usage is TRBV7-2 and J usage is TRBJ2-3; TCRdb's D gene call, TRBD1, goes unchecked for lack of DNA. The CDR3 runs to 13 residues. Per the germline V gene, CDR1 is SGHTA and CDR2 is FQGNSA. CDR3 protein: CASSPQGYDTQYF.

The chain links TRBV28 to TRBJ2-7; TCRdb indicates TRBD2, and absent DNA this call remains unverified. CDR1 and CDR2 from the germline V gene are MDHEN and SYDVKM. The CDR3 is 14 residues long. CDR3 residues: CASSGYSGGNEQYF.

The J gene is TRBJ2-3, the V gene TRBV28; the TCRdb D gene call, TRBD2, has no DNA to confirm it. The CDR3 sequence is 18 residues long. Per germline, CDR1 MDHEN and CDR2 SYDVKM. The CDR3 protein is CASSLWASGGRGTDTQYF.

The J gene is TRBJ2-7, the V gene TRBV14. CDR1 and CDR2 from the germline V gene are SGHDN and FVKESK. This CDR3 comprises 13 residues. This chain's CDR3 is CASSLRTDSVQYF.

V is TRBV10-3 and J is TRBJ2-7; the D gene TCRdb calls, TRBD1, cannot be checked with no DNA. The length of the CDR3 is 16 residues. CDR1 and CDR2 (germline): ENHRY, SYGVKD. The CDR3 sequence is CAISPKNRSGGYEQYF.

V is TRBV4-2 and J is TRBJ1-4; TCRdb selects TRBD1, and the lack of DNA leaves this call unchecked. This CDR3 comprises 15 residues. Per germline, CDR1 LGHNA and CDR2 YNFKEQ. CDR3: CASSQGDRWDEKLFF.

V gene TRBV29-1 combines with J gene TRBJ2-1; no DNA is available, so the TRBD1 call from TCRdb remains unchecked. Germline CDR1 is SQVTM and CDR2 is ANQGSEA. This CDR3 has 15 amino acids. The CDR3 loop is CSVWVRGRRFPQQFF.

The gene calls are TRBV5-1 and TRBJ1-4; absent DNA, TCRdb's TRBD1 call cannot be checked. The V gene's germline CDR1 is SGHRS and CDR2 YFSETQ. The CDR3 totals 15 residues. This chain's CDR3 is CASSLGTGLNEKLFF. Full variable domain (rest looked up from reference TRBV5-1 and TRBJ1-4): KAGVTQTPRYLIKTRGQQVTLSCSPISGHRSVSWYQQTPGQGLQFLFEYFSETQRNKGNFPGRFSGRQFSNSRSEMNVSTLELGDSALYLCASSLGTGLNEKLFFGSGTQLSVL.

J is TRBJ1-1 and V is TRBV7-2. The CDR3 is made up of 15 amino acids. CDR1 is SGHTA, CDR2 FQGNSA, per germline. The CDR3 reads CASSMTGFMNTEAFF.

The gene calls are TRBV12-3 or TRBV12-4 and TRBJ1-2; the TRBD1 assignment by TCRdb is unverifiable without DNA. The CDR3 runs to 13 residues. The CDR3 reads CASSNRDTYGYTF.

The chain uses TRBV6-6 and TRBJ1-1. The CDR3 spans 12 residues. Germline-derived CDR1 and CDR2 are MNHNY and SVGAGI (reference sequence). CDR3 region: CASSMRVSEAFF.

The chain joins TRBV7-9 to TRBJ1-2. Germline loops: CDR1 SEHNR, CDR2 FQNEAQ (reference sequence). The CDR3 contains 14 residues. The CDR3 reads CASSLGGPALAYTF.

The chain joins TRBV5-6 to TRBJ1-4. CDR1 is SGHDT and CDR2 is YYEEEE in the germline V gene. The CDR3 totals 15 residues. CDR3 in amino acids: CASSLAPGLSEKLFF.

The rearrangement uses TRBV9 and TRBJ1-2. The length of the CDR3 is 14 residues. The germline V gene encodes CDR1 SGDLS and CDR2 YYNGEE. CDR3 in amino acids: CASSVSAGEYGYTF.

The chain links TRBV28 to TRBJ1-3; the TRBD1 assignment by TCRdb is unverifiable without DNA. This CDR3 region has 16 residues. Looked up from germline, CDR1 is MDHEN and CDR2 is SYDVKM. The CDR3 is CASSSPGQISGNTIYF.

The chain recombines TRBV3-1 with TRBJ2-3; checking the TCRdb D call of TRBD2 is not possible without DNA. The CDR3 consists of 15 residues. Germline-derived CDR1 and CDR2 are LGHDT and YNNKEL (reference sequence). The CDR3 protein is CASSQTRGGTDTQYF.

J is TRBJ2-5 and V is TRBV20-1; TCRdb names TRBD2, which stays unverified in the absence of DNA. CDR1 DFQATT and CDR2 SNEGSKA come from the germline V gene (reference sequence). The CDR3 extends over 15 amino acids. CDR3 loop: CSAISGGSGSETQYF.

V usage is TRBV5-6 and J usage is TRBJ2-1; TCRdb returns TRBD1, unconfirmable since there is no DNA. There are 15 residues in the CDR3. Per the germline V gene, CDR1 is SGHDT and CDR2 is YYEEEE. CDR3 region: CASALLDRINNEQFF.